The 10 T cell receptor beta chains given below trace back to one sample, sequenced in a study of monozygotic twins with cystic fibrosis (TCRdb year 2021). Libraries were constructed by the immunoSEQ multiplex PCR assay. This is the immuneACCESS table as TCRdb keeps it, with only in-frame sequences that have V and J called. A part of the clones is gone; compared with another copy, unresolved V genes explain less than half, and the rest is unexplained. This sample has around 10,000 clones in its table, and around 90% of those were observed once. Jointly, the top ten make up roughly 5.4% of the sample. The specimen sequenced was blood. Receptors were obtained from a boy aged 2 to 10 with cystic fibrosis.

The rearrangement links TRBV5-1 to TRBJ2-5; D is uncertain. The CDR3 extends over 12 amino acids. V was shortened by 0 bases and J by 2 bases, with 2 bases between the two germline ends. Germline loops: CDR1 SGHRS, CDR2 YFSETQ. CDR3 loop: CASSLVQETQYF. The CDR3 DNA reads as TGCGCCAGCAGCTTGGTACAAGAGACCCAGTACTTC.

The chain joins TRBV14 to TRBJ1-1; D is unresolved. The CDR3 is 13 residues long. Germline loops: CDR1 SGHDN, CDR2 FVKESK. The V and J ends lost 7 bases and 4 bases respectively, with 13 bases between them. The CDR3 coding sequence is TGTGCCAGCACCGGAGGCTTGGCCACTGAAGCTTTCTTT. Encoded protein: CASTGGLATEAFF.

The chain uses TRBV15 and TRBJ2-5; D is perhaps TRBD1 or TRBD2 (5 bases each). The CDR3 has 19 amino acids. V was pared by 0 bases and J by 3 bases, with 23 bases between. Germline V gene lookup returns CDR1 LNHNV and CDR2 YYDKDF (reference sequence). As DNA, the CDR3 is TGTGCCACCAGCAGAGATCCAGACAGATGGGAACTAGGGGAAGAGACCCAGTACTTC. This sequence encodes CATSRDPDRWELGEETQYF.

The V gene is TRBV29-1, the J gene TRBJ2-3; possibly TRBD1 or TRBD2 for D (5 bases each). Germline loops: CDR1 SQVTM, CDR2 ANQGSEA. The CDR3 consists of 15 residues. V lost 4 bases, J lost 0 bases, and 14 bases lay in between. In nucleotides, the CDR3 is TGCAGCGTTGGGGGGAGTAGTACCAGCACAGATACGCAGTATTTT. It codes for CSVGGSSTSTDTQYF.

The chain is built from TRBV5-1 and TRBJ1-1; unclear D gene. The CDR3 spans 14 residues. The V and J ends lost 0 bases and 1 base respectively, with 7 bases between them. Germline CDR1 reads SGHRS; CDR2 reads YFSETQ. The CDR3 DNA follows: TGCGCCAGCAGCTTGGATGGCGGGAACACTGAAGCTTTCTTT. Encoded protein: CASSLDGGNTEAFF. The whole variable domain, filled in from reference TRBV5-1 and TRBJ1-1, reads KAGVTQTPRYLIKTRGQQVTLSCSPISGHRSVSWYQQTPGQGLQFLFEYFSETQRNKGNFPGRFSGRQFSNSRSEMNVSTLELGDSALYLCASSLDGGNTEAFFGQGTRLTVV.

V usage is TRBV6-6 and J usage is TRBJ2-6; 8 positions agree with TRBD1. The V gene end was trimmed by 5 bases and the J gene end by 3 bases; junction bases not matched to a gene: 6. The CDR3 is made up of 16 amino acids. Germline V lookup: CDR1 MNHNY, CDR2 SVGAGI (reference sequence). This CDR3 is CASSNGQGYGANVLTF. CDR3 DNA: TGTGCCAGCAGTAATGGACAGGGTTATGGGGCCAACGTCCTGACTTTC.

The rearrangement joins TRBV5-1 to TRBJ1-1, with 7 bases identical to TRBD1. The CDR3 extends over 14 amino acids. Germline lookup yields CDR1 SGHRS and CDR2 YFSETQ. With 3 bases clipped from V and 9 bases from J, the junction kept 11 bases outside the gene matches. CDR3 protein: CASSSGGTVDQAFF. CDR3 DNA sequence: TGCGCCAGCAGCTCCGGGGGGACAGTTGACCAAGCTTTCTTT.

The rearrangement links TRBV4-3 to TRBJ1-3; D is unclear. There are 15 residues in the CDR3. Germline CDR1 and CDR2: LGHNA and YSLEER. V was pared by 0 bases and J by 5 bases, with 11 bases between. The CDR3 coding sequence is TGCGCCAGCAGCCAAGAGTGGACGACGAGAAACACCATATATTTT. Translation gives CASSQEWTTRNTIYF.

This clone was found once. The V and J genes are TRBV7-2 and TRBJ2-1; 12 nucleotides align to TRBD2. V was clipped by 0 bases and J by 3 bases; unmatched bases: 6. CDR1 is SGHTA and CDR2 is FQGNSA in the germline V gene. This CDR3 is 18 amino acids long. The DNA for the CDR3 is TGTGCCAGCAGCTTAGCCCTAGCGGGGGGGACAAGCTACAATGAGCAGTTCTTC. It translates to CASSLALAGGTSYNEQFF.

This sequence joins TRBV6-1 and TRBJ2-2, with D unresolved. The CDR3 has 15 amino acids. Germline CDR1 and CDR2: MNHNS and SASEGT. Trimming took off 2 bases at V and 3 bases at J, with 10 bases between the two ends. This CDR3 reads CASSEISRYTGELFF. CDR3 nucleotides: TGTGCCAGCAGTGAAATCTCGAGGTACACCGGGGAGCTGTTTTTT.